This T cell receptor (beta chain) was recorded in a study of spatial heterogeneity in lung cancer. By sample share, this clonotype is medium-sized (0.01 to 0.1%). One entry per CDR3 protein, called by TCRdb with MiXCR from the 5' RACE reads. The sample records about 60,000 distinct CDR3 sequences, 7% to 10% being singletons. The CDR3 has 15 amino acids. Losses at the gene ends were 2 bases for V and 1 base for J; bases not matched to a gene: 2. This sample's time point: sample taken at primary tumor resection. Unsorted tumor, nontumor lung tissue or cryopreserved PBMC supplied the whole RNA. The TCR originated in a female donor with early-stage non-small cell lung cancer. The sequencing here drew on PBMCs, taken at surgery. The V and J genes are TRBV12-3 or TRBV12-4 and TRBJ2-7, with 10 bases aligning to TRBD2. CDR3 in DNA: TGTGCCAGCAGTTTAAAGCGGGAGGGTTCCTACGAGCAGTACTTC. Protein product: CASSLKREGSYEQYF.